The 18 T cell receptor beta chains below come from one sample, sequenced in a study of cytomegalovirus exposure and HLA in healthy donors. Primers included in the PCR were 60 Vbeta and 13 Jbeta primers. The repertoire was sequenced with immunoSEQ multiplex PCR; TCRdb's copy has only in-frame clones and lacks some. Of some 97,000 clones listed, 65% to 90% are singletons. The specimen sequenced was PBMCs. The receptors derive from a young woman in good health and CMV-seronegative.

The V gene is TRBV5-6, the J gene TRBJ2-1, with TRBD2 matching over 13 bases. The CDR3 contains 17 residues. V gave up 0 bases and J gave up 7 bases; unmatched junction bases: 7. Germline V gene data show CDR1 as SGHDT and CDR2 as YYEEEE. The CDR3 loop reads CASSLELAGGVKNEQFF. CDR3 sequence (DNA): TGTGCCAGCAGCTTGGAACTAGCGGGAGGGGTTAAAAATGAGCAGTTCTTC.

V gene TRBV7-6 combines with J gene TRBJ2-7; maybe TRBD1 (5 bases). The CDR3 loop spans 16 amino acids. Germline CDR1 SGHVS, CDR2 FNYEAQ. V was shortened by 1 base and J by 2 bases, with 15 bases between the two germline ends. CDR3 amino acids: CASSLVKGMGTYEQYF. The CDR3 DNA reads as TGTGCCAGCAGCTTAGTGAAGGGGATGGGGACCTACGAGCAGTACTTC.

The chain recombines TRBV6-5 with TRBJ1-6, with a tentative D call TRBD1 (5 bases). The V end lost 9 bases, the J end lost 5 bases, and 14 bases lay between the germline ends. The CDR3 spans 14 residues. Per the germline V gene, CDR1 is MNHEY and CDR2 is SVGAGI. CDR3 amino acids: CASWRDGNNSPLHF. Written as DNA, the CDR3 is TGTGCCAGTTGGCGGGACGGTAATAATTCACCCCTCCACTTT.

This chain connects TRBV7-2 to TRBJ2-5; TRBD2 agrees at 11 bases. The CDR3 has 18 residues. V lost 6 bases, J lost 4 bases, and 16 bases stayed unmatched. Germline CDR1 is SGHTA and CDR2 is FQGNSA. In DNA, the CDR3 is TGTGCCAGCAGGGGGGGACCGACTAGCGGGGTAATAGGAGAGACCCAGTACTTC. Residues: CASRGGPTSGVIGETQYF.

The chain recombines TRBV12-5 with TRBJ2-5, with 7 bases identical to TRBD1. The end of the DNA is better explained by TRBJ2-7, so the J call may be wrong. CDR3 length: 14 residues. Germline-derived CDR1 and CDR2 are LGHNT and FRNRAP. CDR3 residues: CASGPGDSPYEQYF. For the CDR3, the DNA is TGTGCTAGCGGGCCTGGGGACAGTCCCTACGAGCAGTACTTC.

The V gene is TRBV27, the J gene TRBJ2-7; possible D gene TRBD1, 5 bases. The CDR3 covers 16 residues. Trimming took off 3 bases at V and 7 bases at J, with 22 bases between the two ends. Germline loops: CDR1 MNHEY, CDR2 SMNVEV (reference sequence). The CDR3 region has the DNA TGTGCCAGCAGTTTGAGTATTGAGGCCAGGGCGGATGAGCAGTACTTC. Translated: CASSLSIEARADEQYF.

As regards this clone: The same CDR3 can be traced to other DNA sequences in this sample. The rearrangement joins TRBV29-1 to TRBJ2-7; the D gene is possibly TRBD1 (5 bases). With 3 bases removed from V and 6 bases from J, the gap between germline ends came to 9 bases. The CDR3 is 11 amino acids. CDR1 is SQVTM and CDR2 is ANQGSEA in the germline V gene. The CDR3 region has the DNA TGCAGCGTTGAGGTAGGGGTCGAGCAGTACTTC. This translates into CSVEVGVEQYF.

The rearrangement links TRBV7-9 to TRBJ2-3; 11 bases align to TRBD2. V gave up 1 base and J gave up 4 bases; unmatched junction bases: 7. Germline values: CDR1 SEHNR, CDR2 FQNEAQ (reference sequence). The CDR3 extends over 17 amino acids. The CDR3 spells CASSLVSGRAFADTQYF. The CDR3 DNA follows: TGTGCCAGCAGCTTAGTTAGCGGGAGGGCTTTCGCAGATACGCAGTATTTT.

Comments on this clone: Mismatch with germline at one junction end may stem from a read error. The chain recombines TRBV7-9 with TRBJ2-1; 10 nucleotides agree with TRBD2. This CDR3 is 18 amino acids long. Germline V gene lookup returns CDR1 SEHNR and CDR2 FQNEAQ (reference sequence). The CDR3 spells CSSSPGYISGGALNEQFF. CDR3 bases: TGTTCCAGCAGCCCTGGGTACATAAGCGGGGGGGCCCTCAATGAGCAGTTCTTC. Combining the CDR3 with reference TRBV7-9 and TRBJ2-1 gives the whole variable domain DTGVSQNPRHKITKRGQNVTFRCDPISEHNRLYWYRQTLGQGPEFLTYFQNEAQLEKSRLLSDRFSAERPKGSFSTLEIQRTEQGDSAMYLCSSSPGYISGGALNEQFFGPGTRLTVL.

The J gene is TRBJ1-1, the V gene TRBV5-1; perhaps TRBD1 as D (6 bases). The length of the CDR3 is 11 residues. V lost 4 bases and J lost 7, with 8 bases in between. The germline CDR1 and CDR2 sequences are SGHRS and YFSETQ. The chain's CDR3 is CASSQGSEAFF. The CDR3 DNA follows: TGCGCCAGCAGCCAGGGGAGTGAAGCTTTCTTT.

This clone was detected only once. The chain joins TRBV4-3 to TRBJ1-6; possible D gene TRBD1, 5 bases. Germline loops: CDR1 LGHNA, CDR2 YSLEER. V was shortened by 3 bases and J by 13 bases, with 13 bases between the two germline ends. CDR3 length equals 13 residues. The DNA of the CDR3 is TGCGCCAGCAGCCACAGGGATGGTCGGCCCCTCCACTTT. This translates into CASSHRDGRPLHF.

The chain is built from TRBV4-1 and TRBJ2-2; a possible D gene is TRBD2 (6 bases). V was shortened by 5 bases and J by 1 base, with 14 bases between the two germline ends. The CDR3 sequence is 16 residues long. Germline values: CDR1 MGHRA, CDR2 YSYEKL. CDR3 loop: CASSSVRRGNTGELFF. The CDR3 nucleotides are TGCGCCAGCAGCTCCGTTCGGCGGGGGAACACCGGGGAGCTGTTTTTT.

V and J are TRBV28 and TRBJ1-2; 7 nucleotides line up with TRBD1. Germline V gives CDR1 MDHEN, CDR2 SYDVKM. The V and J ends lost 7 bases and 0 bases, in that order; junction bases with no gene match: 5. There are 14 residues in the CDR3. CDR3 protein: CASKVGTANYGYTF. The CDR3 nucleotides are TGTGCCAGCAAAGTGGGGACAGCTAACTATGGCTACACCTTC.

The chain carries TRBV5-1 and TRBJ2-6; D gene unclear. CDR1 SGHRS and CDR2 YFSETQ come from the germline V gene. CDR3 size: 15 residues. The V end lost 0 bases, the J end lost 0 bases, and 4 bases lay between the germline ends. The CDR3 region is CASSLGSSGANVLTF. The CDR3 nucleotides read TGCGCCAGCAGCTTGGGTAGCTCTGGGGCCAACGTCCTGACTTTC.

The chain has TRBV6-1 and TRBJ2-7; 7 bases match TRBD1. CDR1 is MNHNS and CDR2 is SASEGT in the germline V gene. There are 14 residues in the CDR3. Trimming took 6 bases from V and 2 from J; bases not matched to a gene: 7. The chain's CDR3 is CASSQKTGPYEQYF. CDR3 nucleotide sequence: TGTGCCAGCAGCCAAAAGACAGGGCCCTACGAGCAGTACTTC.

The genes are TRBV7-8 and TRBJ2-7; D might be TRBD2 (5 bases). The V end was cut by 2 bases, the J end by 0 bases, with 20 bases between. This CDR3 has 18 amino acids. CDR1 SGHVS and CDR2 FQNEAQ come from the germline V gene. DNA of the CDR3: TGTGCCAGCAGCTTACACAGCGGAGTCGGGATCGCCTCCTACGAGCAGTACTTC. It translates to CASSLHSGVGIASYEQYF.

This chain uses TRBV28 with TRBJ2-7, with TRBD1 as a possible D gene (5 bases). Germline-derived CDR1 and CDR2 are MDHEN and SYDVKM. V was trimmed by 0 bases and J by 1 base, leaving 10 bases between them. The CDR3 loop spans 15 amino acids. CDR3 coding DNA: TGTGCCAGCAGTTTATGGGACAACCTATCCTACGAGCAGTACTTC. This gives the protein CASSLWDNLSYEQYF. Looking up the rest from reference TRBV28 and TRBJ2-7 gives the full variable domain: DVKVTQSSRYLVKRTGEKVFLECVQDMDHENMFWYRQDPGLGLRLIYFSYDVKMKEKGDIPEGYSVSREKKERFSLILESASTNQTSMYLCASSLWDNLSYEQYFGPGTRLTVT.

This clone has a single count. The junction departs from germline at one end; a sequencing error may be responsible. The chain uses TRBV7-9 and TRBJ2-5; 12 positions match TRBD2. The CDR3 consists of 17 residues. Germline V gives CDR1 SEHNR, CDR2 FQNEAQ (reference sequence). CDR3 DNA sequence: TGTTCCAGCAGCTTAGCCGTTTCTAGCGGGGGGGAAGAGACCCAGTACTTC. As protein: CSSSLAVSSGGEETQYF.